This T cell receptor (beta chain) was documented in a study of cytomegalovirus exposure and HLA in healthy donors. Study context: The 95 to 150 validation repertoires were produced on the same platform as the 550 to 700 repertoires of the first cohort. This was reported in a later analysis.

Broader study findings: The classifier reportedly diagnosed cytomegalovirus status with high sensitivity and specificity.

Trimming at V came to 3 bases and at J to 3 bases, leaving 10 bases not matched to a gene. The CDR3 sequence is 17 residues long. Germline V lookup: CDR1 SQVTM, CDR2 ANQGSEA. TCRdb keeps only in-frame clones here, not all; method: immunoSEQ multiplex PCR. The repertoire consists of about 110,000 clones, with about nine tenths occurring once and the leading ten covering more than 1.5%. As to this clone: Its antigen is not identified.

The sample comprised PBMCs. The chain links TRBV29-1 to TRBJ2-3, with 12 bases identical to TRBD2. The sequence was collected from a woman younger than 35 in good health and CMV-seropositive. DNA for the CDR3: TGCAGCGTTGATTCGCAGGCCCTAGCGGGGGGGACAGATACGCAGTATTTT. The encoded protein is CSVDSQALAGGTDTQYF.